This T cell receptor (beta chain) comes out of a study of CD8+ T cells in alopecia areata. Findings of the study overall: The study found higher clonality in lesional than normal scalp, especially in alopecia totalis/universalis.

Germline loops: CDR1 LNHDA, CDR2 SQIVND (reference sequence). V lost 3 bases, J lost 3 bases, and 12 bases lay in between. The CDR3 sequence is 15 residues long. To note about this clone: Its cognate antigen is unknown.

RNA was isolated and reverse transcribed to cDNA, the sequencing template. Clones were read by immunoSEQ multiplex PCR, and TCRdb kept only the in-frame ones, dropping some. This table has 95,000 to 120,000 clones, roughly 55% appearing once. The TCR comes from a human donor with alopecia areata. The sample was NKG2D-low CD8+ T cells sorted from blood. V usage is TRBV19 and J usage is TRBJ2-1; D is possibly TRBD1 or TRBD2 (5 bases each). This CDR3 reads CASSIDGGNYNEQFF. For the CDR3, the DNA is TGTGCCAGTAGTATTGATGGGGGAAACTACAATGAGCAGTTCTTC.